This TCR beta chain appears in the sequencing data of a study of cytomegalovirus exposure and HLA in healthy donors. Study-level findings and limits: Presence/absence analysis assumed near-uniform sequencing depth across donors. Associated with cytomegalovirus, according to the listing, were approximately 160 TCR beta chains.

PCR employed 60 Vbeta and 13 Jbeta primers. Assay: immunoSEQ multiplex PCR; the TCRdb copy retains only in-frame clones and omits some. Of roughly 100,000 clones in the sample, more than 70% are singletons; the top ten hold 9.6%. Turning to this clone: Its specificity is unknown.

The CDR3 totals 14 residues. Germline CDR1 SGHTA, CDR2 FQGNSA. V trimming: 10 bases; J trimming: 6 bases; junction bases outside the gene matches: 13. This receptor was taken from a male donor in good health and CMV-seropositive. The chain uses TRBV7-2 and TRBJ2-3, with 7 nucleotides matching TRBD2. The sample taken for sequencing was PBMCs. CDR3 region: CATAPGRGRDTQYF. CDR3 DNA sequence: TGTGCCACTGCCCCGGGGAGGGGCAGGGATACGCAGTATTTT.